Sequencing of this T cell receptor beta chain was carried out in a study of blood T cell repertoires in COVID-19. Study-wide background: PBMCs, B-cell-depleted T cells, or T cells were the source of the cDNA or gDNA that made up the material.

The study recruited people aged about 18 to 95 years across some 23 US areas. Symptom resolution, clearance, or two negative PCRs marked the recovered donors of Cohort 3. This clone was picked up a small number of times. As originally analysed: Nucleated cell number was recorded as an estimate derived from reference gene primer amplification. Clones were sequenced by immunoSEQ multiplex PCR, and TCRdb holds only the in-frame ones, with some missing. V, J and clone size derive from that table, while D and trimming were established from the DNA sequence. The table lists more than 200,000 clones, about four fifths of them singletons. Germline loops: CDR1 SGHTA, CDR2 FQGTGA. The J segment lost 3 bases and the V segment lost 2 bases, leaving 9 bases of the junction unmatched. The CDR3 loop spans 16 amino acids.

The sequenced material came from PBMCs or T cells enriched from blood (not recorded which). The sequence derives from a man aged 60 to 69 who had recovered from COVID-19. The V gene is TRBV7-3, the J gene TRBJ1-1; 7 bases line up with TRBD1. CDR3 DNA: TGTGCCAGCAGCTTAGAGAAGGGGGCGAGGGACACTGAAGCTTTCTTT. Translating it yields CASSLEKGARDTEAFF.